One T cell receptor (beta chain) is described in this entry. Its antigen is unknown. PCR used 60 Vbeta primers and 13 Jbeta primers. Per the original data handling: Approximately 11 million of roughly 81 million unique TCR beta chains were shared, per a later count. TCRdb's copy holds only in-frame clones and misses some; the assay was immunoSEQ multiplex PCR. V and J calls plus clone size are reproduced from that table; the DNA served to infer D and trimming. The sample table includes some 76,000 clones. These data come from a study of cytomegalovirus exposure and HLA in healthy donors. Study-wide results and limits: Most TCRs appeared rarely, but some public TCRs recurred in many donors. In a later analysis, productive TCRs from donors in an Asian-associated ancestry cluster reportedly carried fewer N-insertions than the cohort mean.

The CDR3 consists of 13 residues. Trimming cost V 6 bases and J 0 bases; bases outside gene matches: 1. Germline-derived CDR1 and CDR2 are MNHNS and SASEGT. The source of this sequence is a female donor in good health and CMV-seropositive. The sequenced sample consisted of PBMCs. The V call is TRBV6-1, the J call TRBJ1-1; TRBD1 matches 7 bases. The CDR3 loop reads CASRGQMNTEAFF. CDR3 coding DNA: TGTGCCAGCAGGGGACAGATGAACACTGAAGCTTTCTTT.